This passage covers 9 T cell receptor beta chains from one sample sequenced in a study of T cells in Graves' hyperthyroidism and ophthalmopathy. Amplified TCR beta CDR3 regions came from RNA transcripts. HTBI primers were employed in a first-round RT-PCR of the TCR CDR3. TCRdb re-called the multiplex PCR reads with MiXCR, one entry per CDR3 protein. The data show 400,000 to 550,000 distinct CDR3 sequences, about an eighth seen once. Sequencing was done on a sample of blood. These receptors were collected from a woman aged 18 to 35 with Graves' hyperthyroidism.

The CDR3 nucleotides are TGTGCCACCAGTGATTCGCCGATGACTAGCGGGGGGTACAATGAGCAGTTCTTC. Translating it yields CATSDSPMTSGGYNEQFF. The chain combines TRBV24-1 with TRBJ2-1, with 13 positions matching TRBD2. With 2 bases clipped from V and 4 bases from J, the junction kept 7 bases outside the gene matches. In germline, CDR1 is KGHDR, CDR2 SFDVKD. The CDR3 has 18 residues.

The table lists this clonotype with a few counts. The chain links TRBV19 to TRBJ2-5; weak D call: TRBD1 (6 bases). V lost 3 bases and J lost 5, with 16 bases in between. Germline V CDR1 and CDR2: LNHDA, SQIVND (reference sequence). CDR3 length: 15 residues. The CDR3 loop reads CASSMATGSFETQYF. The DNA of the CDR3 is TGTGCCAGTAGTATGGCTACAGGGTCATTTGAGACCCAGTACTTC.

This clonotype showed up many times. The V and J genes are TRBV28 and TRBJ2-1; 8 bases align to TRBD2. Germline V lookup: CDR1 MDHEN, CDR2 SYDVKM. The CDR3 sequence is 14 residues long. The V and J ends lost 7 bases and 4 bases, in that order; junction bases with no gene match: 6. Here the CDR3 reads CASTPRLAYNEQFF. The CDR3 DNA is TGTGCCAGCACCCCGAGACTAGCGTACAATGAGCAGTTCTTC.

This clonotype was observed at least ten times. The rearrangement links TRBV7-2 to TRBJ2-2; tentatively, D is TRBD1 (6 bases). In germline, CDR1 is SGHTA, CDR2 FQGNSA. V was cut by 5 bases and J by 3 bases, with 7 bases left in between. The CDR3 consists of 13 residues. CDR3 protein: CASSRTDTGELFF. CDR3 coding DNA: TGTGCCAGCAGCCGGACAGACACCGGGGAGCTGTTTTTT.

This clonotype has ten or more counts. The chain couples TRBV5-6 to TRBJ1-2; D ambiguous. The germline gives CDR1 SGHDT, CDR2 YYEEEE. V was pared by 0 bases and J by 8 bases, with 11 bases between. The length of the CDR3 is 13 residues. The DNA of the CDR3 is TGTGCCAGCAGCTTGGAAAGATACCCCGGCTACACCTTC. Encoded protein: CASSLERYPGYTF.

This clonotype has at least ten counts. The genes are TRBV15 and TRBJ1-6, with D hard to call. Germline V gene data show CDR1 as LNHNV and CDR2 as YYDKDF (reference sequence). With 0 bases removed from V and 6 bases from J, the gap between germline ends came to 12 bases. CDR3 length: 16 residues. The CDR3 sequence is CATSRDGRQVNSPLHF. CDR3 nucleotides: TGTGCCACCAGCAGAGATGGGCGCCAGGTTAATTCACCCCTCCACTTT.

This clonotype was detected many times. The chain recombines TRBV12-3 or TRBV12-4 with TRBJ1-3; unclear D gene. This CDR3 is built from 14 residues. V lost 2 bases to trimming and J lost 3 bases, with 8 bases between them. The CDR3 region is CASSLQAGGNTIYF. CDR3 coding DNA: TGTGCCAGCAGTTTACAGGCGGGTGGAAACACCATATATTTT.

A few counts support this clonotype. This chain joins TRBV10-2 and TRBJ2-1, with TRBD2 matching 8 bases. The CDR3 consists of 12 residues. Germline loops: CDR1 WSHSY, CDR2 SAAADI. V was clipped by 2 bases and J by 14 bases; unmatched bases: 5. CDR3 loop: CASSETEREKFF. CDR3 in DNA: TGCGCCAGCAGTGAGACGGAGCGGGAGAAGTTCTTC.

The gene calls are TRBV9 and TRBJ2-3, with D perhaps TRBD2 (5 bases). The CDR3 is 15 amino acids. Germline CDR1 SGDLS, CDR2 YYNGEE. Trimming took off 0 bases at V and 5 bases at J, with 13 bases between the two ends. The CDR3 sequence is CASSVELYRGDTQYF. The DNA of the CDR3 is TGTGCCAGCAGCGTAGAGTTGTATCGGGGAGATACGCAGTATTTT. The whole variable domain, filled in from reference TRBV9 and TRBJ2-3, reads DSGVTQTPKHLITATGQRVTLRCSPRSGDLSVYWYQQSLDQGLQFLIQYYNGEERAKGNILERFSAQQFPDLHSELNLSSLELGDSALYFCASSVELYRGDTQYFGPGTRLTVL.